The clone carrying this T cell receptor beta chain appeared a few times. As yet, its antigen is unknown. These data are taken from a study of T cell repertoires in cytomegalovirus infection. Study summary: Evidence of both CMV infection and a matching HLA type came from public TCR beta signatures.

TCRdb recomputed calls from the reads with MiXCR, one row per CDR3 protein. The profile shows a few hundred thousand distinct CDR3 sequences, around 15% of them singletons. Overall study results and limits: Predominance within the ex vivo response was attributable to HLA-C-restricted CMV-specific TCR beta clonotypes. Summed public TCR beta family frequency identified CMV carriers bearing the relevant HLA.

Germline lookup yields CDR1 MGHRA and CDR2 YSYEKL. The CDR3 length is 14 residues. V lost 1 base and J lost 3, with 9 bases in between. Sequenced material: CD8+ T cells from PBMCs. The rearrangement uses TRBV4-1 and TRBJ1-1; tentatively, D is TRBD1 (5 bases). The sequence was obtained from a human donor in good health (CMV status not recorded). Some clones in this sample may be carry-over from other donors' samples. The CDR3 nucleotides are TGCGCCAGCAGCCAAGTCGGGGGGTACACTGAAGCTTTCTTT. Its translation is CASSQVGGYTEAFF.